The 13 T cell receptor beta chains listed next were all sequenced from one sample in a study of blood T cell repertoires in COVID-19 (dated by TCRdb to 2020 to 2021). Library generation was performed with the immunoSEQ multiplex PCR assay. The immuneACCESS repertoire file appears here via TCRdb, limited to in-frame rearrangements. These files lack a portion of the clones; in checked studies, under half of the deficit traces to unresolved V genes, and the cause of the others is not known. This sample lists approximately 75,000 clones; approximately 82% were detected once. The ten largest clones add up to approximately 20% of the sample. The sequenced material came from peripheral blood. These receptors originate from a woman between 50 and 59 years old with acute or convalescent COVID-19.

The chain has TRBV28 and TRBJ1-1; 10 nucleotides agree with TRBD1. Germline trimming cut 1 base from V and 3 bases from J; bases unmatched to any gene: 5. CDR1 and CDR2 from the germline V gene are MDHEN and SYDVKM. CDR3 size: 16 residues. This CDR3 reads CASSLSLGQGDTEAFF. Here the CDR3 DNA reads TGTGCCAGCAGTTTATCTCTTGGACAGGGGGACACTGAAGCTTTCTTT.

This chain joins TRBV7-9 and TRBJ1-2, with D uncertain. The CDR3 has 17 residues. Between the trimmed V and J ends, which lost 2 bases and 2 bases, there was a span of 18 bases. Germline-derived CDR1 and CDR2 are SEHNR and FQNEAQ (reference sequence). The CDR3 loop is CASSLSRSAPSNYGYTF. The CDR3 DNA follows: TGTGCCAGCAGCTTAAGTCGGTCCGCTCCCTCAAACTATGGCTACACCTTC.

The rearrangement uses TRBV9 and TRBJ1-5, with D unresolved. The CDR3 has 14 amino acids. Between the trimmed V and J ends, which lost 0 bases and 5 bases, there was a span of 9 bases. Germline V lookup: CDR1 SGDLS, CDR2 YYNGEE. DNA of the CDR3: TGTGCCAGCAGCGTAGTTGTAGAGGATCAGCCCCAGCATTTT. Translation: CASSVVVEDQPQHF.

CDR3 in amino acids: CASRTQTGWNTEAFF. DNA for the CDR3: TGTGCCAGCAGGACTCAAACAGGATGGAACACTGAAGCTTTCTTT. The genes are TRBV28 and TRBJ1-1; D possibly corresponds to TRBD1 (5 bases). V was clipped by 6 bases and J by 1 base, with 15 bases between them. The CDR3 has 15 residues. Per germline, CDR1 MDHEN and CDR2 SYDVKM.

The chain combines TRBV5-1 with TRBJ2-5, with a tentative D call TRBD2 (5 bases). Trimming pared 3 bases from V and 4 bases from J, leaving 19 bases between. The CDR3 sequence is 16 residues long. The germline V gene has CDR1 SGHRS and CDR2 YFSETQ. The CDR3 loop reads CASSSRRVPRRETQYF. In DNA, the CDR3 is TGCGCCAGCAGCTCCCGGCGGGTTCCTCGAAGAGAGACCCAGTACTTC. The whole variable domain, remainder taken from reference TRBV5-1 and TRBJ2-5, is KAGVTQTPRYLIKTRGQQVTLSCSPISGHRSVSWYQQTPGQGLQFLFEYFSETQRNKGNFPGRFSGRQFSNSRSEMNVSTLELGDSALYLCASSSRRVPRRETQYFGPGTRLLVL.

The chain has TRBV6-5 and TRBJ2-1; D is unresolved. The germline V and J ends were trimmed by 7 bases and 1 base, with 11 bases remaining between them. CDR3 length equals 14 residues. Germline values: CDR1 MNHEY, CDR2 SVGAGI. For the CDR3, the DNA is TGTGCCAGCACTTTTGTGAGTTCCTACAATGAGCAGTTCTTC. Its translation is CASTFVSSYNEQFF.

The chain's CDR3 is CASSQERVALSSYEQYF. The CDR3 DNA follows: TGTGCCAGCAGCCAAGAGCGGGTAGCGTTAAGCTCCTACGAGCAGTACTTC. The V and J genes are TRBV4-2 and TRBJ2-7, with a possible D match to TRBD2 (5 bases). The CDR3 is 17 residues long. The V gene's germline CDR1 is LGHNA and CDR2 YNFKEQ. Trimming pared 0 bases from V and 0 bases from J, leaving 15 bases between.

This clone was detected only once. The V call is TRBV10-3, the J call TRBJ2-7, with 9 bases aligning to TRBD1. CDR1 and CDR2 from the germline V gene are ENHRY and SYGVKD. V shed 5 bases and J 3 bases; nucleotides not matched to a gene: 2. The CDR3 sequence is 13 residues long. The CDR3 DNA follows: TGTGCCATCAGTACAGGGGGCATCTACGAGCAGTACTTC. This codes for CAISTGGIYEQYF.

The chain uses TRBV30 and TRBJ1-4, with TRBD1 matching 7 bases. Germline V gene data show CDR1 as GTSNPN and CDR2 as SVGIG (reference sequence). The length of the CDR3 is 12 residues. After removal of 2 bases from V and 11 bases from J, the junction contained 5 bases not matched to a gene. The CDR3 DNA reads as TGTGCCTGGAGTTCGGGACAGCGTAAACTGTTTTTT. It is translated as CAWSSGQRKLFF.

This clone was seen a few times. This sequence joins TRBV29-1 and TRBJ1-2; unclear D gene. Germline CDR1 is SQVTM and CDR2 is ANQGSEA. The CDR3 has 14 residues. The ends were cut back, 5 bases at V and 5 bases at J, with 18 bases in the middle. Here the CDR3 reads CSVFLDGRRYGYTF. CDR3 nucleotides: TGCAGCGTTTTCCTCGACGGTCGGAGATATGGCTACACCTTC.

As to this clone: The same CDR3 also results from other DNA sequences found in this sample. This chain joins TRBV30 and TRBJ2-7, with a possible D match to TRBD1 (6 bases). Trimming left V 5 bases short and J 2 bases short, with 13 bases between. The CDR3 length is 13 residues. Germline CDR1 GTSNPN, CDR2 SVGIG (reference sequence). The DNA for the CDR3 is TGTGCCTGGGCCGGGACAATTACCTACGAGCAGTACTTC. This encodes CAWAGTITYEQYF.

This clone was found once. V and J are TRBV5-1 and TRBJ2-2; D gene unclear. V lost 0 bases and J lost 7, with 4 bases in between. CDR3 length: 12 amino acids. CDR1 is SGHRS and CDR2 is YFSETQ in the germline V gene. In DNA, the CDR3 is TGCGCCAGCAGCTTGGCCGGCGGGGAGCTGTTTTTT. It is translated as CASSLAGGELFF.

The chain recombines TRBV5-3 with TRBJ2-1; 7 nucleotides agree with TRBD1. TRBV5-3 is filed as an ORF, its function uncertain. Trimming at V came to 5 bases and at J to 5 bases, leaving 13 bases not matched to a gene. The CDR3 contains 16 residues. Written as DNA, the CDR3 is TGTGCCAGAAGACGAAACGGACAGGTCCGAAACAATGAGCAGTTCTTC. It specifies CARRRNGQVRNNEQFF.